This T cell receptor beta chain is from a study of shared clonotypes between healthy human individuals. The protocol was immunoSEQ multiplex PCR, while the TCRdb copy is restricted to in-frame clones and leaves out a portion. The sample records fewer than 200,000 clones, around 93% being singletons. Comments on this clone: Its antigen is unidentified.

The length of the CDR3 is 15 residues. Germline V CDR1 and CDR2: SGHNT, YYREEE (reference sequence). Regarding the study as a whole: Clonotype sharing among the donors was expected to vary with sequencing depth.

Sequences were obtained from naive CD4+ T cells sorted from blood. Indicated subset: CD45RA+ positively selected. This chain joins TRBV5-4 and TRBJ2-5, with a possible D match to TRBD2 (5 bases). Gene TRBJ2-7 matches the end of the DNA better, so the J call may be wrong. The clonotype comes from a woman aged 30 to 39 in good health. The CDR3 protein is CASSLSATSSYEQYF. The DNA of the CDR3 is TGTGCCAGCAGCTTGAGTGCTACTAGTAGCTACGAGCAGTACTTC.